This entry lists 8 T cell receptor beta chains sequenced from one sample in a study of regulatory T cells in long-lasting Graves disease. The time point here: newly diagnosed GD, antithyroid drugs for less than 3 months. RNA from PBMCs was the source of the TCR library. Building of the TCR beta libraries involved iRepertoire HTBI primers and Arm-PCR of CDR3 regions. One entry per CDR3 protein results from TCRdb running MiXCR on the multiplex PCR reads. The profile shows 530,000 or so distinct CDR3 sequences, approximately 12% of them singletons. These same data were also listed under a study on T cells in Graves' hyperthyroidism and ophthalmopathy.

The source was peripheral blood mononuclear cells (PBMCs), collected at new diagnosis, from a patient treated with antithyroid drugs. The source is a man aged 25-45 years with Graves disease.

Ten or more counts support this clonotype. CDR3 protein: CASSLSGAGGADTQYF. The DNA of the CDR3 is TGTGCCAGCAGTTTGAGCGGAGCGGGAGGGGCAGATACGCAGTATTTT. V and J are TRBV28 and TRBJ2-3; 10 positions match TRBD2. This CDR3 comprises 16 residues. Per the germline V gene, CDR1 is MDHEN and CDR2 is SYDVKM. V lost 3 bases and J lost 4; bases outside the gene matches: 7.

This clonotype appeared a few times. V and J are TRBV7-2 and TRBJ2-7, with TRBD2 as a possible D gene (5 bases). This CDR3 comprises 16 residues. Trimming cost V 3 bases and J 3 bases, with 18 bases left between them. Germline V CDR1 and CDR2: SGHTA, FQGNSA. In DNA form, the CDR3 reads TGTGCCAGCAGCTTTGAAAGGGAGTTCCCTCTCTACGAGCAGTACTTC. Translated, it gives CASSFEREFPLYEQYF. Drawing the rest from reference TRBV7-2 and TRBJ2-7, the complete variable domain is GAGVSQSPSNKVTEKGKDVELRCDPISGHTALYWYRQSLGQGLEFLIYFQGNSAPDKSGLPSDRFSAERTGGSVSTLTIQRTQQEDSAVYLCASSFEREFPLYEQYFGPGTRLTVT.

At least ten counts were recorded for this clonotype. This rearrangement joins TRBV11-2 to TRBJ2-7; 9 nucleotides match TRBD2. V shed 5 bases, J shed 6 bases, and the junction held 11 bases outside the gene matches. CDR3 length equals 15 residues. Germline V gene lookup returns CDR1 SGHAT and CDR2 FQNNGV. CDR3 residues: CASSPLRGRAGEQYF. The CDR3 DNA sequence: TGTGCCAGCAGCCCCCTTCGCGGGAGGGCCGGCGAGCAGTACTTC.

This clonotype appeared many times. The rearrangement joins TRBV7-8 to TRBJ2-5, with TRBD1 identical over 9 bases. This CDR3 region has 15 residues. With 5 bases clipped from V and 2 bases from J, the junction kept 6 bases outside the gene matches. The germline V gene encodes CDR1 SGHVS and CDR2 FQNEAQ. CDR3 sequence reads: CASSPWTGAQETQYF. For the CDR3, the DNA is TGTGCCAGCAGCCCTTGGACAGGGGCTCAAGAGACCCAGTACTTC. Together with reference TRBV7-8 and TRBJ2-5, the CDR3 gives the full variable domain: GAGVSQSPRYKVAKRGQDVALRCDPISGHVSLFWYQQALGQGPEFLTYFQNEAQLDKSGLPSDRFFAERPEGSVSTLKIQRTQQEDSAVYLCASSPWTGAQETQYFGPGTRLLVL.

The J gene is TRBJ2-3, the V gene TRBV19; no firm D call. CDR1 and CDR2 (germline): LNHDA, SQIVND (reference sequence). The length of the CDR3 is 13 residues. V was cut by 5 bases and J by 4 bases, with 10 bases left in between. CDR3 sequence: CASSSRYADTQYF. The CDR3 coding sequence is TGTGCCAGTAGTTCCCGTTACGCAGATACGCAGTATTTT.

This clonotype was observed many times. The chain employs TRBV5-6 and TRBJ2-1; D possibly corresponds to TRBD2 (5 bases). This CDR3 is 14 amino acids long. The germline V and J ends were trimmed by 6 bases and 8 bases, with 18 bases remaining between them. CDR1 and CDR2 from the germline V gene are SGHDT and YYEEEE. CDR3 in amino acids: CASNSRFGSYEQFF. CDR3 nucleotide sequence: TGTGCCAGCAACAGCCGCTTTGGGAGCTATGAGCAGTTCTTC. Drawing the rest from reference TRBV5-6 and TRBJ2-1, the complete variable domain is DAGVTQSPTHLIKTRGQQVTLRCSPKSGHDTVSWYQQALGQGPQFIFQYYEEEERQRGNFPDRFSGHQFPNYSSELNVNALLLGDSALYLCASNSRFGSYEQFFGPGTRLTVL.

Comment on this clonotype: This may arise from a read error, as a much more abundant clone is one base away. The V call is TRBV7-2, the J call TRBJ2-1; TRBD2 agrees at 12 bases. CDR1 and CDR2 from the germline V gene are SGHTA and FQGNSA. The V gene end was trimmed by 1 base and the J gene end by 5 bases; junction bases not matched to a gene: 6. The CDR3 length is 17 residues. Written as DNA, the CDR3 is TGTGCCAGCAGCTTAGGGGGGACTAGCGGGCCCGACAATGAGCAGTTCTTC. It specifies CASSLGGTSGPDNEQFF.

This clonotype was picked up many times. The chain recombines TRBV29-1 with TRBJ1-1; tentative D call: TRBD1 (5 bases). The CDR3 length is 14 residues. Trimming cost V 5 bases and J 3 bases, with 16 bases left between them. Germline V gene sequence: CDR1 SQVTM, CDR2 ANQGSEA. The CDR3 coding sequence is TGCAGCGTTTTTGCCGGGGCCAGCGACACTGAAGCTTTCTTT. Its translation: CSVFAGASDTEAFF.